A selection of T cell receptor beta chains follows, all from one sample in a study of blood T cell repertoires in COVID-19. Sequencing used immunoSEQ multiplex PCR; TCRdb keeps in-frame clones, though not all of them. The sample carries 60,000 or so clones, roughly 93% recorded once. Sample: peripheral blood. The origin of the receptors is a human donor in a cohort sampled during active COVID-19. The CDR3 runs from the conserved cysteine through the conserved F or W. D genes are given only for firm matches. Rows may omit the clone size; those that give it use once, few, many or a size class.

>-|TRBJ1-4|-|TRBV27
CASSSFPATNEKLFF
TGTGCCAGCAGTTCCTTCCCAGCAACTAATGAAAAACTGTTTTTT
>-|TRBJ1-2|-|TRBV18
CASSGDTKNYGYTF
TGTGCCAGCTCGGGGGACACTAAGAACTATGGCTACACCTTC
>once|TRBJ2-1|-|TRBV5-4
CASSFQYNEQFF
TGTGCCAGCAGCTTCCAGTACAATGAGCAGTTCTTC
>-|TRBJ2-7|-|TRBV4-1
CASSQDRPGPRSYEQYF
TGCGCCAGCAGCCAAGATAGGCCTGGGCCCCGCTCCTACGAGCAGTACTTC
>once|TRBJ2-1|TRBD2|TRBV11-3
CASSLGTSENNEQFF
TGTGCCAGCAGCTTAGGGACTAGCGAGAACAATGAGCAGTTCTTC
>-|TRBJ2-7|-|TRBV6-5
CASSWRGQTYEQYF
TGTGCCAGCAGTTGGCGGGGACAGACCTACGAGCAGTACTTC
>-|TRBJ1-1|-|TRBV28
CASQTVEAFF
TGTGCCAGCCAGACAGTTGAAGCTTTCTTT
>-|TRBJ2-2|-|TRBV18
CASSPNRANTGELFF
TGTGCCAGCTCACCAAACCGAGCGAACACCGGGGAGCTGTTTTTT
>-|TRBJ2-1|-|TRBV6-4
CASSDVEGTRQFF
TGTGCCAGCAGTGACGTCGAGGGGACTCGGCAGTTCTTC
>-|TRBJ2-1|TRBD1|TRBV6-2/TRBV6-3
CASTPLGQGANEQFF
TGTGCCAGCACCCCCTTAGGACAGGGAGCCAATGAGCAGTTCTTC
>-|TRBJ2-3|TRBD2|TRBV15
CATSTLGAGGSDTQYF
TGTGCCACCAGCACCCTAGGGGCGGGAGGCTCAGATACGCAGTATTTT
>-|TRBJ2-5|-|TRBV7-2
CASSLDGGAWYQETQYF
TGTGCCAGCAGCTTAGATGGCGGAGCTTGGTACCAAGAGACCCAGTACTTC
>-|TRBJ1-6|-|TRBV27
CASSFLQGNSPLHF
TGTGCCAGCAGTTTTCTTCAGGGGAATTCACCCCTCCACTTT
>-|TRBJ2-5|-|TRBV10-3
CAISGFRGGETQYF
TGTGCCATCAGTGGTTTTAGGGGAGGAGAGACCCAGTACTTC
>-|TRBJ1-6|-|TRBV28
CASSLPTGRVTNSPLHF
TGTGCCAGCAGTTTACCTACAGGGAGGGTTACTAATTCACCCCTCCACTTT
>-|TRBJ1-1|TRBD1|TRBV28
CASSPRQGKAFF
TGTGCCAGCAGTCCACGACAGGGTAAAGCTTTCTTT
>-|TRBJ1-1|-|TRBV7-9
CASSLTGGTQSMEAFF
TGTGCCAGCAGCTTAACGGGGGGGACCCAAAGCATGGAAGCTTTCTTT
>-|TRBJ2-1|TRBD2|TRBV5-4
CASSLGSGRGSYNEQFF
TGTGCCAGCAGCCTAGGGAGCGGGAGAGGGTCCTACAATGAGCAGTTCTTC
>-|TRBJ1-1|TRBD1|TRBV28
CASSPPGQGAFF
TGTGCCAGCAGTCCCCCGGGACAGGGAGCTTTCTTT
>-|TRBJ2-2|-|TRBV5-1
CASSFESGELFF
TGCGCCAGCAGCTTCGAGAGTGGGGAGCTGTTTTTT
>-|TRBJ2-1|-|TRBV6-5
CASRPLSSTYNEQFF
TGTGCCAGCAGGCCCCTTAGCAGTACCTACAATGAGCAGTTCTTC
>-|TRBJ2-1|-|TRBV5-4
CASSLGGHYNEQFF
TGTGCCAGCAGCTTGGGGGGGCACTACAATGAGCAGTTCTTC
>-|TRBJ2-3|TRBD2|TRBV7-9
CASSWGLAGIGTDTQYF
TGTGCCAGCAGCTGGGGACTAGCGGGAATCGGCACAGATACGCAGTATTTT
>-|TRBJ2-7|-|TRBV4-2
CASSQETTDPYEQYF
TGTGCCAGCAGCCAAGAAACAACAGATCCCTACGAGCAGTACTTC
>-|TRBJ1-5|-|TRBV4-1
CASSQDRAVSGQPQHF
TGCGCCAGCAGCCAAGATAGGGCAGTCTCGGGGCAGCCCCAGCATTTT
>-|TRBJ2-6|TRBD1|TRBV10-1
CASSEGGSGANVLTF
TGCGCCAGCAGTGAAGGGGGCTCCGGGGCCAACGTCCTGACTTTC
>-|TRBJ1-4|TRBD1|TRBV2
CASRQGLTGDWRFSEKLFF
TGTGCCAGCAGGCAAGGCCTAACAGGGGATTGGAGGTTCAGTGAAAAACTGTTTTTT
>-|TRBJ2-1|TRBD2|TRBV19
CASSEGLAGGSLKGQFF
TGTGCCAGTAGCGAGGGACTAGCGGGAGGCTCCCTAAAGGGGCAGTTCTTC
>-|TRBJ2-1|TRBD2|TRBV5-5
CASSLWTSGRVNEQFF
TGTGCCAGCAGCTTATGGACTAGCGGGAGGGTAAATGAGCAGTTCTTC
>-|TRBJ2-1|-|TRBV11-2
CASSFYQGILYNEQFF
TGTGCCAGCAGCTTTTATCAGGGAATTTTATACAATGAGCAGTTCTTC
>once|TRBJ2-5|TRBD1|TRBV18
CASSVTGTEQETQYF
TGTGCCAGCTCAGTTACCGGGACAGAGCAAGAGACCCAGTACTTC
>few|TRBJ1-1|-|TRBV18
CASSPFRQNTEAFF
TGTGCCAGCTCACCATTCCGACAGAACACTGAAGCTTTCTTT
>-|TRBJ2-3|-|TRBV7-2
CASSLIRGSTDTQYF
TGTGCCAGCAGCTTGATACGGGGTAGCACAGATACGCAGTATTTT
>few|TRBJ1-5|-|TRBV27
CASSLNSGQPQHF
TGTGCCAGCAGTTTAAACTCGGGTCAGCCCCAGCATTTT
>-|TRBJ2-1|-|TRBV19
CATHREQFF
TGTGCCACCCACAGGGAGCAGTTCTTC
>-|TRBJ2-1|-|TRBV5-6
CASSLPGNEQFF
TGTGCCAGCAGCTTGCCGGGGAATGAGCAGTTCTTC
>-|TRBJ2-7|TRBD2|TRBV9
CASSPTLAGGPYEQYF
TGTGCCAGCAGCCCCACACTAGCGGGAGGGCCCTACGAGCAGTACTTC
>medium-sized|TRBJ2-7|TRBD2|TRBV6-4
CASRPWTSDRWEQYF
TGTGCCAGCAGGCCCTGGACTAGCGACCGTTGGGAGCAGTACTTC
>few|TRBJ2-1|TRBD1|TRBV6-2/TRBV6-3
CASSYKQGGEQFF
TGTGCCAGCAGTTACAAACAGGGGGGTGAGCAGTTCTTC
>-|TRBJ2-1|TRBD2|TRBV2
CASSGLAGAGNEQFF
TGTGCCAGCAGTGGACTAGCGGGAGCGGGTAATGAGCAGTTCTTC
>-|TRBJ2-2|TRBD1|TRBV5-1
CASSQGTGWTGELFF
TGCGCCAGCAGCCAGGGGACAGGGTGGACCGGGGAGCTGTTTTTT
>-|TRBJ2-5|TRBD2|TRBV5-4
CASSWTSGYQETQYF
TGTGCCAGCAGTTGGACTAGCGGTTACCAAGAGACCCAGTACTTC
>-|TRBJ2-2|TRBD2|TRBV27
CASSFGLAGLGELFF
TGTGCCAGCAGTTTTGGTCTAGCGGGATTGGGGGAGCTGTTTTTT
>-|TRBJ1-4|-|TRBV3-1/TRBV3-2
CASSTKGGGNEKLFF
TGTGCCAGCAGCACTAAAGGGGGGGGGAATGAAAAACTGTTTTTT
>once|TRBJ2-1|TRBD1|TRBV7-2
CASSSDRGTHNEQFF
TGTGCCAGCAGCTCCGACAGGGGTACGCACAATGAGCAGTTCTTC
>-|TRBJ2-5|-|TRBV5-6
CASSLRGQETQYF
TGTGCCAGCAGCTTGCGGGGTCAAGAGACCCAGTACTTC